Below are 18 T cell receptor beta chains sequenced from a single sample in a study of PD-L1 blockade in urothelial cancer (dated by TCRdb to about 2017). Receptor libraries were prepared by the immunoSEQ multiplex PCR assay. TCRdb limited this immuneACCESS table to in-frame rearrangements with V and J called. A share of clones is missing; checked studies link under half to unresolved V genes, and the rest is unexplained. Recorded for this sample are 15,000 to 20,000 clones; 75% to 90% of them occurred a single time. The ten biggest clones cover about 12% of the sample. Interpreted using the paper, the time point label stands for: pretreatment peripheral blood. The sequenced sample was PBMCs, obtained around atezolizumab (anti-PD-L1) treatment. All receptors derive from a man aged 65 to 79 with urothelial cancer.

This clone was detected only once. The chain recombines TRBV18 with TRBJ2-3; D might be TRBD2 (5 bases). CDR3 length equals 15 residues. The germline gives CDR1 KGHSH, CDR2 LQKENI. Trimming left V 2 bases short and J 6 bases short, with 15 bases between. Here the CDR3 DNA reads TGTGCCAGCTCACCAATGGGGAGCTCCTTGGATACGCAGTATTTT. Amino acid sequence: CASSPMGSSLDTQYF. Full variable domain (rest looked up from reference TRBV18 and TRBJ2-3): NAGVMQNPRHLVRRRGQEARLRCSPMKGHSHVYWYRQLPEEGLKFMVYLQKENIIDESGMPKERFSAEFPKEGPSILRIQQVVRGDSAAYFCASSPMGSSLDTQYFGPGTRLTVL.

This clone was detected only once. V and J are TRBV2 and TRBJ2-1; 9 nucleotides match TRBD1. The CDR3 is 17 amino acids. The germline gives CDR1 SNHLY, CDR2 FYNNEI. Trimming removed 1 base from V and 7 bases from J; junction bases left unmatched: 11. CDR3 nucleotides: TGTGCCAGCAGTGAAGAGAGGGGGACAGGGATTGAAAATGAGCAGTTCTTC. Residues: CASSEERGTGIENEQFF.

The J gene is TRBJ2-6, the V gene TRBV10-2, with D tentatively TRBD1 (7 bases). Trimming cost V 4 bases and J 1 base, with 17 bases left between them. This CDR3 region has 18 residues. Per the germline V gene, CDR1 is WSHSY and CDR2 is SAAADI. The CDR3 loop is CASSGVVRGASGANVLTF. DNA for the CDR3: TGCGCCAGCAGTGGGGTGGTCAGGGGGGCATCTGGGGCCAACGTCCTGACTTTC.

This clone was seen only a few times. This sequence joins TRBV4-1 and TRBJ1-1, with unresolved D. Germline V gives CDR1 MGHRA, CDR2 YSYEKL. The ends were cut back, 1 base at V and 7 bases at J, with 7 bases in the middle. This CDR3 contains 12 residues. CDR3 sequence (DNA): TGCGCCAGCAGCCAAGTAGCGGGTGAAGCTTTCTTT. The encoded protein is CASSQVAGEAFF.

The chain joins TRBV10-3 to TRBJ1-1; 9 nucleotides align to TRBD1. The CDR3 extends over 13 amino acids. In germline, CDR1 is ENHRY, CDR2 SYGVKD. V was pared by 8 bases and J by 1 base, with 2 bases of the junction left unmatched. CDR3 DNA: TGTGCCATCGGGACAGGGTCGAACACTGAAGCTTTCTTT. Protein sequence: CAIGTGSNTEAFF.

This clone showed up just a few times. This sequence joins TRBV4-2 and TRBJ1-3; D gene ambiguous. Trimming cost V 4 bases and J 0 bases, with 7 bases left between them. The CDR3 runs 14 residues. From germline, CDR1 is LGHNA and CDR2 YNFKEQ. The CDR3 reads CASSPDTSGNTIYF. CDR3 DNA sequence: TGTGCCAGCAGCCCCGACACCTCTGGAAACACCATATATTTT.

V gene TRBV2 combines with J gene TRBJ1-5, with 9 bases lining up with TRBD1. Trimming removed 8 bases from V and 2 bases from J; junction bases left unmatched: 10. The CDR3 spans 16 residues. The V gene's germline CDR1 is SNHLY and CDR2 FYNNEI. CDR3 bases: TGTGCCAGCCGGACAGGGGCCTCATTTGGCAATCAGCCCCAGCATTTT. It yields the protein CASRTGASFGNQPQHF.

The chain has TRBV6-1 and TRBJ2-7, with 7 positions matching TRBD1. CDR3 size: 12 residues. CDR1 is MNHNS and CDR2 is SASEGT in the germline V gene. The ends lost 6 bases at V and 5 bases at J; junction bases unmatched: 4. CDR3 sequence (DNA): TGTGCCAGCAGAATGACAGGGCACGAGCAGTACTTC. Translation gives CASRMTGHEQYF.

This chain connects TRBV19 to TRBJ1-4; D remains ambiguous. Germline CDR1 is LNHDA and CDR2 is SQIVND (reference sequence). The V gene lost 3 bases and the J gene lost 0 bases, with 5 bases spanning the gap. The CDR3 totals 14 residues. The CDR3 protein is CASSIGATNEKLFF. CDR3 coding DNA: TGTGCCAGTAGTATTGGAGCAACTAATGAAAAACTGTTTTTT.

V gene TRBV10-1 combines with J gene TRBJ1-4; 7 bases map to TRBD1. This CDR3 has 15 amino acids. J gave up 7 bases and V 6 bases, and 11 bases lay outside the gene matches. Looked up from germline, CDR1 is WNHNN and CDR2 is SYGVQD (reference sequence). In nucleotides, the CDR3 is TGCGCCAGCAGGAGCGTAACAGGGGTGTGTGAAAAACTGTTTTTT. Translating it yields CASRSVTGVCEKLFF.

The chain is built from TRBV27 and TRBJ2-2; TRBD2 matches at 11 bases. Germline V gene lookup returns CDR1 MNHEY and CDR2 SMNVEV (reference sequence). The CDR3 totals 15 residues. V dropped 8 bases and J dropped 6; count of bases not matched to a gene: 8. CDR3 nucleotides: TGTGCCAGCGGCTTAGCGGGGGGGGTGCCCGGGGAGCTGTTTTTT. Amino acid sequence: CASGLAGGVPGELFF.

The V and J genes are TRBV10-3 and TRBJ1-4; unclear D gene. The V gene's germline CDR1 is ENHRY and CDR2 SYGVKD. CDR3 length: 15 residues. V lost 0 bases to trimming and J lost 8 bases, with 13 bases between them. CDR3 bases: TGTGCCATCAGTGAGTCGATGGCTCCCACGGAAAAACTGTTTTTT. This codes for CAISESMAPTEKLFF.

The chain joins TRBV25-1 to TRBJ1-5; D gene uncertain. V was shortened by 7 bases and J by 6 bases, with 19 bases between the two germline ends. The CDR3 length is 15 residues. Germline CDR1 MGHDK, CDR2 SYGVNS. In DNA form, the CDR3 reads TGTGCCAGCACCTCCGGCGACCCTGGAGGTCAGCCCCAGCATTTT. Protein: CASTSGDPGGQPQHF.

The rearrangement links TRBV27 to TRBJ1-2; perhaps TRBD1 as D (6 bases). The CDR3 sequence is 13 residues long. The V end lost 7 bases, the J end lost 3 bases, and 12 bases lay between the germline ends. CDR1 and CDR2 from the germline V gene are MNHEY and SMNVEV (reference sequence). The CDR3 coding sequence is TGTGCCAGCACCTCAAGACAGGACTATGGCTACACCTTC. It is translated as CASTSRQDYGYTF.

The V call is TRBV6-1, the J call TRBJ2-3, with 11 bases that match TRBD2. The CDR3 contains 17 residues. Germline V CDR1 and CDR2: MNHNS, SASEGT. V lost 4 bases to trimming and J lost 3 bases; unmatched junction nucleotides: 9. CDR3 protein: CASSGSGGAGVTDTQYF. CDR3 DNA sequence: TGTGCCAGCAGTGGTAGCGGGGGGGCCGGGGTTACAGATACGCAGTATTTT.

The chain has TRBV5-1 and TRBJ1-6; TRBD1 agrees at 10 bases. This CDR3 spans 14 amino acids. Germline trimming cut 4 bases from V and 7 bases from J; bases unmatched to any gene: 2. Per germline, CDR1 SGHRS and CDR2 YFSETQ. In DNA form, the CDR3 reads TGCGCCAGCAGCGGACAGGGGGAAAATTCACCCCTCCACTTT. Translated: CASSGQGENSPLHF.

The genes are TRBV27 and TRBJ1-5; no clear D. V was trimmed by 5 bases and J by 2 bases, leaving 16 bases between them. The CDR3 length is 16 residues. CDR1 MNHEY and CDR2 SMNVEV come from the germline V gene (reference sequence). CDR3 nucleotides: TGTGCCAGCAGTGCCCGGGGAGCTACCGGCAATCAGCCCCAGCATTTT. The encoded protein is CASSARGATGNQPQHF.

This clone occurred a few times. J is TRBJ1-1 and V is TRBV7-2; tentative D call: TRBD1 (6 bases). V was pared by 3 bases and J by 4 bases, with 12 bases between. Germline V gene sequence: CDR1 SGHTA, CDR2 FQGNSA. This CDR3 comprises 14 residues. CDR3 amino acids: CASSFARGGTEAFF. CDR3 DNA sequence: TGTGCCAGCAGCTTCGCTAGGGGGGGCACTGAAGCTTTCTTT.